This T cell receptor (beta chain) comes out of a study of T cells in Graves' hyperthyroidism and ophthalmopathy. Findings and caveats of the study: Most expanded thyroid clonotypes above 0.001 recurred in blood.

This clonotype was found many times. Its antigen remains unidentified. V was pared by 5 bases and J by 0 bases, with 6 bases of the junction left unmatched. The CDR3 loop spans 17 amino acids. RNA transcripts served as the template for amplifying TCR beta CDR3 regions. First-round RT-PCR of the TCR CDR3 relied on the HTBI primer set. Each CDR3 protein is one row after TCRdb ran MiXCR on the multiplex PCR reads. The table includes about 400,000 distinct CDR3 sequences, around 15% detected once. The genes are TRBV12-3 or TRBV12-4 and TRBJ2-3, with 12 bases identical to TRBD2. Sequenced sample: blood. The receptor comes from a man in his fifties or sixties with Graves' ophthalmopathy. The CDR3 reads CASSGRLAGASTDTQYF. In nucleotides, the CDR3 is TGTGCCAGCAGTGGCCGACTAGCGGGGGCCAGCACAGATACGCAGTATTTT.